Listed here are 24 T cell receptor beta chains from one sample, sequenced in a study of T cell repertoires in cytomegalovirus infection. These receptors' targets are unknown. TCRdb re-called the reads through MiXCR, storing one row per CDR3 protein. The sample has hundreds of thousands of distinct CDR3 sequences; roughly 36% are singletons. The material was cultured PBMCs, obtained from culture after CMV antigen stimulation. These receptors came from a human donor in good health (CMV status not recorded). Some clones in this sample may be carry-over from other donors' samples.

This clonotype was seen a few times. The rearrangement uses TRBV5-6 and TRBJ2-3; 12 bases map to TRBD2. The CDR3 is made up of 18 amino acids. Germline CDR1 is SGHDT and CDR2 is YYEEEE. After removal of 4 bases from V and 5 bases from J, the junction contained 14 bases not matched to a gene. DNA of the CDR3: TGTGCCAGCAGCCGCCGACTAGCGGGAGAACCAGGGTTAGATACGCAGTATTTT. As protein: CASSRRLAGEPGLDTQYF.

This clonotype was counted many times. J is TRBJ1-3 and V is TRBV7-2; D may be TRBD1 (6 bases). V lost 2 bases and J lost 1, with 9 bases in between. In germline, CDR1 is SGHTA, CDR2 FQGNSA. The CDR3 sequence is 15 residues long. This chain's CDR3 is CASSLRQASGNTIYF. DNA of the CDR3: TGTGCCAGCAGCTTACGACAGGCTTCTGGAAACACCATATATTTT.

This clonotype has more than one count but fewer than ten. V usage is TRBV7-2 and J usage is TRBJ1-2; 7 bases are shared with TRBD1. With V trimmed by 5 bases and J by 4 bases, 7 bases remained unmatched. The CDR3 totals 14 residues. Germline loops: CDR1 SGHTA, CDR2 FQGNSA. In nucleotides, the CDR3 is TGTGCCAGCAGCCAAGACAGGGCGGCCTATGGCTACACCTTC. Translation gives CASSQDRAAYGYTF.

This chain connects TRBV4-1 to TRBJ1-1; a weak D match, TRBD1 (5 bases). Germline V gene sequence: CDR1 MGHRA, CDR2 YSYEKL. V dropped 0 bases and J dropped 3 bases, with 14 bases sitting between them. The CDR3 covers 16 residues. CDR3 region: CASSQDGGWEDTEAFF. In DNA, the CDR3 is TGCGCCAGCAGCCAAGATGGGGGGTGGGAGGACACTGAAGCTTTCTTT.

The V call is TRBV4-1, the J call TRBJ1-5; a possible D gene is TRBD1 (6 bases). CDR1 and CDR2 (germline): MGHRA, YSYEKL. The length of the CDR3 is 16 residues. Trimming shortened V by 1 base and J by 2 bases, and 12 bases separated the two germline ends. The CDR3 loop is CASSQATGSGNQPQHF. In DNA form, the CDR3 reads TGCGCCAGCAGCCAAGCCACAGGGTCGGGCAATCAGCCCCAGCATTTT.

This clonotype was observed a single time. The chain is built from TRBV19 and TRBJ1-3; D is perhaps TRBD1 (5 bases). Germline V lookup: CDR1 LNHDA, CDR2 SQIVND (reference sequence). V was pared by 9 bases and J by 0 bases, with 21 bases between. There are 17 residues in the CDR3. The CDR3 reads CASRDGSPYSSGNTIYF. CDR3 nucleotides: TGTGCCAGCAGGGACGGATCACCTTACAGCTCTGGAAACACCATATATTTT.

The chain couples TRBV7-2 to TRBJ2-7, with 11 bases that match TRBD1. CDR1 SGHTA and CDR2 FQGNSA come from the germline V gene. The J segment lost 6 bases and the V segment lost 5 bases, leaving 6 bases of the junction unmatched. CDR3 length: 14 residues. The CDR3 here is CASSRGTGGREQYF. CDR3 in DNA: TGTGCCAGCAGCCGCGGGACAGGGGGTCGCGAGCAGTACTTC. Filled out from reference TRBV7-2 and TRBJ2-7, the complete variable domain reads GAGVSQSPSNKVTEKGKDVELRCDPISGHTALYWYRQSLGQGLEFLIYFQGNSAPDKSGLPSDRFSAERTGGSVSTLTIQRTQQEDSAVYLCASSRGTGGREQYFGPGTRLTVT.

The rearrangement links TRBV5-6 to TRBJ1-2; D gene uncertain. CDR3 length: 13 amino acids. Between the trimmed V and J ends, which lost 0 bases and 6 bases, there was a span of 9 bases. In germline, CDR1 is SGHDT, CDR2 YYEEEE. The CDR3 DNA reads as TGTGCCAGCAGCTTGGCCGGGGTCGATGGCTACACCTTC. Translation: CASSLAGVDGYTF.

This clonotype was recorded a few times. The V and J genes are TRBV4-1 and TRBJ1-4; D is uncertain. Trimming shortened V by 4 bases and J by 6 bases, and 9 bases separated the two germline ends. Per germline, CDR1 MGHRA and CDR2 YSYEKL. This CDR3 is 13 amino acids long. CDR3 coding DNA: TGCGCCAGCAGCCCGACTAGGGATGAAAAACTGTTTTTT. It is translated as CASSPTRDEKLFF.

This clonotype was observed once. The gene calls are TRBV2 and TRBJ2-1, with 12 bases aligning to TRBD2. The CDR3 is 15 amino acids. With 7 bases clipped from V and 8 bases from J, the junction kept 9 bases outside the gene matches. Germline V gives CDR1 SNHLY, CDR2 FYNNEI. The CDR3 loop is CASMSSGRASYEQFF. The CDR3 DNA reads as TGTGCCAGCATGTCTAGCGGGAGGGCCTCTTATGAGCAGTTCTTC.

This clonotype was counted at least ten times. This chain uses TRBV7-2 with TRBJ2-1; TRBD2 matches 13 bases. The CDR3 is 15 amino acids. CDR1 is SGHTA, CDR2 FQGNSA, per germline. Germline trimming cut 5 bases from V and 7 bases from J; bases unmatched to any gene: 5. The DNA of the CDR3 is TGTGCCAGCAGCAGCGGGACTAGCGGGACGAATGAGCAGTTCTTC. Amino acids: CASSSGTSGTNEQFF.

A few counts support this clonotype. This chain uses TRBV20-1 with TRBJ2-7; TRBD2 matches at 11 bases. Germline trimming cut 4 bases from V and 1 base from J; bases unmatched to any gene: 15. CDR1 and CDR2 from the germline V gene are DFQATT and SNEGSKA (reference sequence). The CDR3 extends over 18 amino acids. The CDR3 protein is CSAIRPASGGSRSYEQYF. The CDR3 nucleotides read TGCAGTGCTATCCGGCCGGCTAGCGGGGGGTCCCGATCCTACGAGCAGTACTTC.

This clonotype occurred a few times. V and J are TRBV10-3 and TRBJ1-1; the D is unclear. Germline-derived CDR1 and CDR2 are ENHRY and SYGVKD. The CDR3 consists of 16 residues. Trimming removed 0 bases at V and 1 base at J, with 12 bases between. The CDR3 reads CAISESVVRRNTEAFF. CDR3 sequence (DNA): TGTGCCATCAGTGAGTCGGTGGTTCGGAGGAACACTGAAGCTTTCTTT.

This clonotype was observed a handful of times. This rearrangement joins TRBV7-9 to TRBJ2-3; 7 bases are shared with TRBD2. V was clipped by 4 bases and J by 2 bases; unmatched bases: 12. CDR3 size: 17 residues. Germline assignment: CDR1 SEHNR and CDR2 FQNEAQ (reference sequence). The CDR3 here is CASSSRLAEDFTDTQYF. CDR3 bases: TGTGCCAGCAGCTCCAGACTAGCAGAAGATTTCACAGATACGCAGTATTTT. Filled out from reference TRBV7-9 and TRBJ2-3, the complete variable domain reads DTGVSQNPRHKITKRGQNVTFRCDPISEHNRLYWYRQTLGQGPEFLTYFQNEAQLEKSRLLSDRFSAERPKGSFSTLEIQRTEQGDSAMYLCASSSRLAEDFTDTQYFGPGTRLTVL.

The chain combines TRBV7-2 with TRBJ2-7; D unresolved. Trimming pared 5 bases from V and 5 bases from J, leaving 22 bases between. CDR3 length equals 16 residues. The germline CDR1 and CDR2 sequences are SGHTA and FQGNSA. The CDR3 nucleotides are TGTGCCAGCAGCCTTCGTCATCCGGCGCGTTTCGACGAGCAGTACTTC. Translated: CASSLRHPARFDEQYF.

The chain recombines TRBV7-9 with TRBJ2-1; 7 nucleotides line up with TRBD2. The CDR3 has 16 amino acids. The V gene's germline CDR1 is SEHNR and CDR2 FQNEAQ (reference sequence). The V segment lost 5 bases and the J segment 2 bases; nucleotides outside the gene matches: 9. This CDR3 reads CASSKEGRGPYNEQFF. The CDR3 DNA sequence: TGTGCCAGCAGCAAAGAGGGGAGGGGCCCCTACAATGAGCAGTTCTTC.

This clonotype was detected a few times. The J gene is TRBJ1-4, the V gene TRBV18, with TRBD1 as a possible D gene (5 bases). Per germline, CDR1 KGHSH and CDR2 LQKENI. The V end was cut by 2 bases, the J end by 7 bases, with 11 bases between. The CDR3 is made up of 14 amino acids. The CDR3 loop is CASSPSQGSEKLFF. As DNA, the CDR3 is TGTGCCAGCTCACCATCGCAGGGAAGTGAAAAACTGTTTTTT. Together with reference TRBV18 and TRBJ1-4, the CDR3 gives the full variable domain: NAGVMQNPRHLVRRRGQEARLRCSPMKGHSHVYWYRQLPEEGLKFMVYLQKENIIDESGMPKERFSAEFPKEGPSILRIQQVVRGDSAAYFCASSPSQGSEKLFFGSGTQLSVL.

The CDR3 DNA reads TGTGCCAGCAGCGCCCGGGCGGGAGGCGGGCGGGCTTTCTTT. Protein product: CASSARAGGGRAFF. This sequence joins TRBV11-2 and TRBJ1-1; D unresolved. Trimming left V 5 bases short and J 11 bases short, with 21 bases between. This CDR3 is 14 amino acids long. Germline CDR1 SGHAT, CDR2 FQNNGV.

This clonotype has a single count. The DNA of the CDR3 is TGCGCCAGCAGCTCGGACCCGAGGTCAGATACGCAGTATTTT. It specifies CASSSDPRSDTQYF. J is TRBJ2-3 and V is TRBV4-1; D is unresolved. The V gene lost 5 bases and the J gene lost 4 bases, with 13 bases spanning the gap. The germline V gene has CDR1 MGHRA and CDR2 YSYEKL. The CDR3 has 14 amino acids.

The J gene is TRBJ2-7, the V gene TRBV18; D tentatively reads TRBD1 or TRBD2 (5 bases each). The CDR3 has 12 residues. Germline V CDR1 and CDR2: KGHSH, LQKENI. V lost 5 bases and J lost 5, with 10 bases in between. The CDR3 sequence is CASSSSGHEQYF. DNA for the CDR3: TGTGCCAGCTCATCTTCGGGGCACGAGCAGTACTTC.

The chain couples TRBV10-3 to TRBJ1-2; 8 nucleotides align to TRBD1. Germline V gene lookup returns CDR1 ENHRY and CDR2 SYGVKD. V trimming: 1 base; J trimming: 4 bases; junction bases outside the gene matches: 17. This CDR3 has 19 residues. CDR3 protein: CAISEFSGTGTSSSYGYTF. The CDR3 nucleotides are TGTGCCATCAGTGAGTTCTCCGGGACAGGAACCAGTTCCTCCTATGGCTACACCTTC.

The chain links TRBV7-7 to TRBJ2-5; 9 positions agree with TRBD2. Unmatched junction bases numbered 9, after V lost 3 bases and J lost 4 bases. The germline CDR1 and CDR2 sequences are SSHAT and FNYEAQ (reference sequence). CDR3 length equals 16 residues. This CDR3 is CASSLLAGGALETQYF. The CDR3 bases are TGTGCCAGCAGCTTGTTGGCGGGAGGGGCGTTAGAGACCCAGTACTTC.

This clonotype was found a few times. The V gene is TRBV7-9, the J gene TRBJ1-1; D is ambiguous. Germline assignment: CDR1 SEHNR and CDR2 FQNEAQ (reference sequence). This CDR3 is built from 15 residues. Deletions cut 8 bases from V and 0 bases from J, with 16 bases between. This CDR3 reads CASCLAQGLNTEAFF. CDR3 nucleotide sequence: TGTGCCAGCTGTTTGGCTCAAGGGCTGAACACTGAAGCTTTCTTT.

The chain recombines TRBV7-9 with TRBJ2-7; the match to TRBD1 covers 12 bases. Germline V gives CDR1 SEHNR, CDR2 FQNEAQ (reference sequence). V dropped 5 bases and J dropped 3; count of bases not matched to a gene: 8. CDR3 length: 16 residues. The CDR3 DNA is TGTGCCAGCAGCCCAGAGGGGACAGGGGGCTTCTACGAGCAGTACTTC. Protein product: CASSPEGTGGFYEQYF.